This passage covers 7 T cell receptor beta chains from one sample sequenced in a study of blood T cells in healthy people across ages. Sample-barcoded 5' priming and a J-beta primer mix drove a second PCR of roughly 7 to 11 cycles. Each CDR3 protein is one row after TCRdb ran MiXCR on the 5' RACE reads. The sample lists just over 1 million distinct CDR3 sequences, more than 35% occurring once. The sample was blood. The receptors stem from a woman aged 60-75 years in good health.

This sequence joins TRBV20-1 and TRBJ2-3; TRBD1 is a possible D gene (6 bases). CDR3 length equals 13 residues. Germline assignment: CDR1 DFQATT and CDR2 SNEGSKA (reference sequence). V lost 4 bases and J 0 bases, leaving 8 bases between the germline ends. DNA for the CDR3: TGCAGTGCTATTAGGGGGAGCACAGATACGCAGTATTTT. Encoded protein: CSAIRGSTDTQYF.

This chain links TRBV10-3 with TRBJ2-7; no firm D call. Germline V gene data show CDR1 as ENHRY and CDR2 as SYGVKD. The CDR3 consists of 13 residues. V was pared by 0 bases and J by 1 base, with 4 bases between. The CDR3 reads CAISESTSYEQYF. CDR3 nucleotides: TGTGCCATCAGTGAGTCTACTTCCTACGAGCAGTACTTC.

This chain links TRBV29-1 with TRBJ1-1; TRBD1 agrees at 7 bases. The germline CDR1 and CDR2 sequences are SQVTM and ANQGSEA. With 7 bases clipped from V and 9 bases from J, the junction kept 8 bases outside the gene matches. The CDR3 spans 11 residues. The CDR3 sequence is CSGGQEDQAFF. CDR3 nucleotides: TGCAGCGGCGGACAGGAGGACCAAGCTTTCTTT.

This clonotype was counted ten times or more. V and J are TRBV7-2 and TRBJ2-1, with 7 nucleotides matching TRBD2. The CDR3 runs 16 residues. Germline assignment: CDR1 SGHTA and CDR2 FQGNSA. V lost 1 base to trimming and J lost 0 bases; unmatched junction nucleotides: 3. The CDR3 region is CASSLVSGGSYNEQFF. The DNA of the CDR3 is TGTGCCAGCAGCTTAGTCTCGGGAGGCTCCTACAATGAGCAGTTCTTC.

This chain joins TRBV6-5 and TRBJ2-2; D is possibly TRBD2 (6 bases). The CDR3 covers 18 residues. V dropped 0 bases and J dropped 2 bases, with 16 bases sitting between them. CDR1 is MNHEY, CDR2 SVGAGI, per germline. This CDR3 reads CASSYSAGSRHNTGELFF. The CDR3 DNA sequence: TGTGCCAGCAGTTACTCTGCGGGGAGCAGACATAACACCGGGGAGCTGTTTTTT.

This clonotype was seen a single time. CDR3 in amino acids: CASSRNRENTGELFF. DNA for the CDR3: TGTGCCAGCAGCCGAAACAGGGAGAACACCGGGGAGCTGTTTTTT. The V call is TRBV16, the J call TRBJ2-2; D is possibly TRBD1 (6 bases). The CDR3 runs to 15 residues. Per germline, CDR1 KGHSY and CDR2 FQNENV. Trimming shortened V by 4 bases and J by 1 base, and 10 bases separated the two germline ends.

The CDR3 is CSVEPFTSGRAPYNEQFF. The DNA of the CDR3 is TGCAGTGTCGAGCCATTTACTAGCGGGAGGGCTCCCTACAATGAGCAGTTCTTC. J is TRBJ2-1 and V is TRBV20-1; 13 nucleotides agree with TRBD2. Trimming cost V 7 bases and J 2 bases; bases outside gene matches: 14. The CDR3 is made up of 18 amino acids. Germline CDR1 DFQATT, CDR2 SNEGSKA (reference sequence).